Below are 13 T cell receptor beta chains sequenced from a single sample in a study of T cell repertoires in aging, cancer and after chemotherapy. Amplification of TCR beta used genomic DNA extracted from peripheral blood. A mixed TRB-A/B primer pool amplified rearranged TRB by multiplex touch-down PCR. TCRdb re-derived calls from the multiplex PCR reads in MiXCR, one entry per CDR3 protein. This sample has approximately 11,000 distinct CDR3 sequences, with 25% to 35% found just once. Sequenced sample: blood. These receptor sequences come from a human donor in good health.

The chain joins TRBV20-1 to TRBJ1-5; TRBD1 matches 8 bases. Germline CDR1 and CDR2: DFQATT and SNEGSKA (reference sequence). The junction had 5 bases not matched to a gene; V was cut back by 1 base and J by 9 bases. This CDR3 is built from 13 residues. This chain's CDR3 is CSARVQGGRPQHF. The CDR3 nucleotides read TGCAGTGCTAGAGTACAGGGGGGGCGGCCCCAGCATTTT.

The chain uses TRBV15 and TRBJ2-3, with D maybe TRBD2 (6 bases). The CDR3 consists of 16 residues. The V end lost 5 bases, the J end lost 1 base, and 16 bases lay between the germline ends. Germline CDR1 LNHNV, CDR2 YYDKDF (reference sequence). DNA of the CDR3: TGTGCCACCAGCCTAGCGCCCAGTCCTGGCACAGATACGCAGTATTTT. Its protein is CATSLAPSPGTDTQYF.

This clonotype was found a few times. V usage is TRBV20-1 and J usage is TRBJ2-1; TRBD2 matches at 8 bases. The germline CDR1 and CDR2 sequences are DFQATT and SNEGSKA (reference sequence). The CDR3 has 15 amino acids. The trim removed 1 base at V and 4 bases at J, leaving 6 bases unmatched. The CDR3: CSARGLLAGYNEQFF. The DNA for the CDR3 is TGCAGTGCTAGAGGCCTCCTAGCGGGTTACAATGAGCAGTTCTTC.

This clonotype was seen only a few times. J is TRBJ1-6 and V is TRBV25-1, with D possibly TRBD1 on 5 matching bases. Trimming left V 5 bases short and J 7 bases short, with 12 bases between. CDR1 MGHDK and CDR2 SYGVNS come from the germline V gene. The CDR3 has 14 amino acids. The CDR3 DNA follows: TGTGCCAGCAGTTCGGGACTGACCAATTCACCCCTCCACTTT. It codes for CASSSGLTNSPLHF.

With regard to this clonotype: One end of the junction varies from germline; a read error may be responsible. The rearrangement links TRBV27 to TRBJ1-1; D might be TRBD1 (5 bases). CDR1 is MNHEY, CDR2 SMNVEV, per germline (reference sequence). The CDR3 runs to 13 residues. The CDR3 coding sequence is TGTGCCACCAGTATGAGGGGCGTCGCCGGAGCTTTCTTT. Its translation is CATSMRGVAGAFF.

CDR3: CASSSLINDGYTF. CDR3 sequence (DNA): TGCGCCAGCAGCAGCTTAATCAATGATGGCTACACCTTC. V and J are TRBV5-1 and TRBJ1-2; D remains ambiguous. V dropped 4 bases and J dropped 6 bases, with 13 bases sitting between them. CDR1 and CDR2 from the germline V gene are SGHRS and YFSETQ. The CDR3 is 13 residues long. Based on the CDR3 plus reference TRBV5-1 and TRBJ1-2, the full variable domain is KAGVTQTPRYLIKTRGQQVTLSCSPISGHRSVSWYQQTPGQGLQFLFEYFSETQRNKGNFPGRFSGRQFSNSRSEMNVSTLELGDSALYLCASSSLINDGYTFGSGTRLTVV.

This rearrangement joins TRBV7-2 to TRBJ2-7; TRBD2 might be the D (6 bases). Between the trimmed V and J ends, which lost 3 bases and 3 bases, there was a span of 12 bases. CDR1 is SGHTA and CDR2 is FQGNSA in the germline V gene. The CDR3 has 14 residues. CDR3 protein: CASSFGGLVYEQYF. CDR3 bases: TGTGCCAGCAGCTTCGGGGGTTTAGTCTACGAGCAGTACTTC.

The rearrangement uses TRBV10-3 and TRBJ2-3, with 9 bases matching TRBD1. Germline CDR1 and CDR2: ENHRY and SYGVKD. The V and J ends lost 9 bases and 1 base, in that order; junction bases with no gene match: 5. The CDR3 has 14 amino acids. CDR3 sequence reads: CAIRTGVGTDTQYF. CDR3 DNA sequence: TGTGCCATTCGGACAGGGGTTGGCACAGATACGCAGTATTTT.

The V call is TRBV7-2, the J call TRBJ1-1, with TRBD1 as a possible D gene (5 bases). V shed 1 base and J shed 4 bases, with 16 bases lying between them. The germline V gene encodes CDR1 SGHTA and CDR2 FQGNSA. The CDR3 sequence is 16 residues long. The CDR3 coding sequence is TGTGCCAGCAGCTTAGGCACCGGGACCCTGGGCACTGAAGCTTTCTTT. This codes for CASSLGTGTLGTEAFF. Variable domain in full (rest from reference TRBV7-2 and TRBJ1-1): GAGVSQSPSNKVTEKGKDVELRCDPISGHTALYWYRQSLGQGLEFLIYFQGNSAPDKSGLPSDRFSAERTGGSVSTLTIQRTQQEDSAVYLCASSLGTGTLGTEAFFGQGTRLTVV.

This clonotype was observed a few times. This chain connects TRBV12-3 or TRBV12-4 to TRBJ1-5; D is unresolved. CDR3 length: 14 residues. Trimming pared 8 bases from V and 3 bases from J, leaving 14 bases between. The CDR3 DNA reads as TGTGCCAGCGGGGTGGGCGGAATCAATCAGCCCCAGCATTTT. Its translation: CASGVGGINQPQHF.

The CDR3: CASLPGGRNTEAFF. As DNA, the CDR3 is TGTGCCAGCCTACCCGGGGGCAGGAACACTGAAGCTTTCTTT. The chain has TRBV28 and TRBJ1-1; a weak D match, TRBD1 (6 bases). This CDR3 is 14 amino acids long. Germline V gene data show CDR1 as MDHEN and CDR2 as SYDVKM. V lost 8 bases to trimming and J lost 1 base, with 14 bases between them.

V and J are TRBV10-3 and TRBJ1-5; 7 nucleotides agree with TRBD1. The germline V gene has CDR1 ENHRY and CDR2 SYGVKD. V was clipped by 3 bases and J by 1 base; unmatched bases: 9. The CDR3 has 17 residues. For the CDR3, the DNA is TGTGCCATCAGTGAAAGGTTGCAGGGGGGGAGCAATCAGCCCCAGCATTTT. This translates into CAISERLQGGSNQPQHF.

In its sample, this clonotype was seen a few times. The genes are TRBV12-3 or TRBV12-4 and TRBJ2-7, with D hard to call. Trimming cost V 5 bases and J 6 bases, with 11 bases left between them. This CDR3 is built from 12 residues. CDR3 protein: CASSPRFGEQYF. The CDR3 DNA reads TGTGCCAGCAGTCCCAGGTTTGGCGAGCAGTACTTC.